This TCR beta chain was profiled in a study of T cell responses to AZD1222 COVID-19 vaccine. The data were produced by immunoSEQ multiplex PCR, yet TCRdb's version contains in-frame clones alone and is incomplete. This table holds fewer than 150,000 clones, approximately 88% found once. This CDR3 spans 15 amino acids. Losses at the gene ends were 4 bases for V and 5 bases for J; bases not matched to a gene: 6. Per the germline V gene, CDR1 is LNHDA and CDR2 is SQIVND (reference sequence). Study-wide points: Vaccine-associated CD4 TCRs spanned spike, dominant at 160-218 and 743-854. Sampling captured repertoires only after the peak T cell response. Once two AZD1222 doses were given, Spike-specific TCR breadth and depth went up. Clonal diversity was possibly underestimated; the donors were predominantly white British and more often female.

Details on this clone: The antigen is not known.

The chain uses TRBV19 and TRBJ2-7, with TRBD2 matching 12 bases. The sequence was obtained from an adult in good health. Material: peripheral blood, obtained on day 0 of AZD1222 vaccination. The CDR3 DNA follows: TGTGCCAGTAGTAGCCGGACTAGCGGGGCGGACGAGCAGTACTTC. It codes for CASSSRTSGADEQYF.